The clone carrying this TCR beta chain turned up a few times. The CDR3 runs to 15 residues. Trimming took 2 bases from V and 4 from J; bases not matched to a gene: 2. Germline CDR1 is MNHGY and CDR2 is SAAAGT. The table came from immunoSEQ multiplex PCR; TCRdb's copy has only in-frame clones and leaves some out. The top ten hold roughly 18% of the sample, which has some 1,400 clones, over 15% seen once. The data belong to a study of T cells in localized non-small cell lung cancer. The sequenced sample was lung tumor tissue, obtained before any cancer treatment. This chain uses TRBV6-8 with TRBJ2-1; 10 bases map to TRBD2. This TCR was recovered from a woman between 35 and 70 years old with stage I lung adenocarcinoma. The CDR3 bases are TGTGCCAGCAGTTACAGCGGGGGGGTTTACAATGAGCAGTTCTTC. Protein sequence: CASSYSGGVYNEQFF.